This TCR beta chain was sequenced for a study of shared clonotypes between healthy human individuals. Findings of the study overall: When compared with the clonotypes that were shared by all four sorted-subset donors, the non-shared clonotypes turned out to have lower generation probabilities.

Authors' data handling: Filtering was not the same, since immunoSEQ gave junction-only sequences without quality scores. TCRdb's copy holds only in-frame clones and misses some; the assay was immunoSEQ multiplex PCR. The V and J calls and clone size were taken over from that table, and D and trimming were inferred from the DNA. The sample has some 500,000 clones, 95% to 96% seen once. Germline-derived CDR1 and CDR2 are SQVTM and ANQGSEA. The ends lost 7 bases at V and 4 bases at J; junction bases unmatched: 7. The CDR3 consists of 13 residues. About this clone: Its antigen is not known.

The receptor comes from a woman in her 30s in good health. The chain carries TRBV29-1 and TRBJ1-2, with 9 positions matching TRBD1. The sequenced sample consisted of naive CD4+ T cells sorted from blood. Subset in this sample: CD45RA+ positively selected. The CDR3 nucleotides read TGCAGCGCCCTGGACAGGGGACGCTATGGCTACACCTTC. Encoded protein: CSALDRGRYGYTF. The entire variable domain, with the rest obtained from reference TRBV29-1 and TRBJ1-2, is as follows: SAVISQKPSRDICQRGTSLTIQCQVDSQVTMMFWYRQQPGQSLTLIATANQGSEATYESGFVIDKFPISRPNLTFSTLTVSNMSPEDSSIYLCSALDRGRYGYTFGSGTRLTVV.